What follows are 20 T cell receptor beta chains derived from one specimen sequenced in a study of T cells after yellow fever vaccination. One entry per CDR3 protein results from TCRdb running MiXCR on the 5' RACE reads. The sample has some 600,000 distinct CDR3 sequences, around 12% seen once. Specimen: PBMCs, collected on the day of the yellow fever booster vaccination. Receptors originate from a man between 25 and 39 years old who received the YFV17D yellow fever vaccine.

The chain couples TRBV20-1 to TRBJ2-7; TRBD1 matches 9 bases. The CDR3 totals 14 residues. Germline V gene data show CDR1 as DFQATT and CDR2 as SNEGSKA (reference sequence). V was pared by 3 bases and J by 5 bases, with 8 bases of the junction left unmatched. CDR3 in amino acids: CSARPGTGFNEQYF. In DNA form, the CDR3 reads TGCAGTGCTAGGCCCGGGACAGGGTTTAACGAGCAGTACTTC.

J is TRBJ2-3 and V is TRBV6-2 or TRBV6-3, with 9 nucleotides matching TRBD2. There are 15 residues in the CDR3. With 10 bases clipped from V and 3 bases from J, the junction kept 11 bases outside the gene matches. CDR1 MNHEY and CDR2 SVGEGT come from the germline V gene. Here the CDR3 DNA reads TGTGCCAACCGGGGCGGTAGCGGGAGAACAGATACGCAGTATTTT. Its protein is CANRGGSGRTDTQYF.

This clonotype was picked up a small number of times. This chain joins TRBV6-1 and TRBJ2-7; a possible D gene is TRBD1 (6 bases). Germline-derived CDR1 and CDR2 are MNHNS and SASEGT. The CDR3 is 13 amino acids. The V and J ends lost 5 bases and 3 bases respectively, with 11 bases between them. The CDR3 DNA reads TGTGCCAGCAGTCCGGGACATCGCTACGAGCAGTACTTC. Encoded protein: CASSPGHRYEQYF.

The rearrangement uses TRBV7-2 and TRBJ2-3; no definite D call. The CDR3 loop spans 15 amino acids. Germline V gives CDR1 SGHTA, CDR2 FQGNSA. Trimming pared 0 bases from V and 1 base from J, leaving 8 bases between. For the CDR3, the DNA is TGTGCCAGCAGCTTAGCAGAATTCCGCACAGATACGCAGTATTTT. The encoded protein is CASSLAEFRTDTQYF.

The chain carries TRBV12-3 or TRBV12-4 and TRBJ1-3; 7 bases align to TRBD1. J was trimmed by 0 bases and V by 4 bases; bases with no gene match: 6. This CDR3 comprises 16 residues. The CDR3 bases are TGTGCCAGCAGTTCGACAGGGCCCTTCTCTGGAAACACCATATATTTT. Residues: CASSSTGPFSGNTIYF.

This clonotype has at least ten counts. The rearrangement joins TRBV6-2 or TRBV6-3 to TRBJ2-2; D is undetermined. The CDR3 length is 13 residues. With 4 bases removed from V and 5 bases from J, the gap between germline ends came to 8 bases. Germline assignment: CDR1 MNHEY and CDR2 SVGEGT. The CDR3 spells CASSFLTTGELFF. The CDR3 nucleotides are TGTGCCAGCAGTTTCCTGACTACCGGGGAGCTGTTTTTT.

By proportion, this clonotype is medium-sized. This rearrangement joins TRBV28 to TRBJ2-5, with 7 positions matching TRBD1. This CDR3 contains 14 residues. Trimming took 5 bases from V and 2 from J; bases not matched to a gene: 5. Germline loops: CDR1 MDHEN, CDR2 SYDVKM. CDR3 DNA sequence: TGTGCCAGCAGTCCCGGGACAGAACAAGAGACCCAGTACTTC. This codes for CASSPGTEQETQYF.

This clonotype was seen a few times. The chain links TRBV9 to TRBJ2-2; the match to TRBD1 covers 10 bases. J gave up 4 bases and V 3 bases, and 6 bases lay outside the gene matches. The V gene's germline CDR1 is SGDLS and CDR2 YYNGEE. The CDR3 length is 16 residues. The CDR3 loop is CASSARQGAGTGELFF. The CDR3 DNA reads as TGTGCCAGCAGCGCTCGACAGGGGGCGGGCACCGGGGAGCTGTTTTTT.

This clonotype was detected a few times. The chain is built from TRBV20-1 and TRBJ2-3; 8 bases line up with TRBD2. This CDR3 spans 12 amino acids. Germline V gene sequence: CDR1 DFQATT, CDR2 SNEGSKA (reference sequence). For the CDR3, the DNA is TGCAGCCCGGGGGGGAGAACGAATACGCAGTATTTT. Translated: CSPGGRTNTQYF.

The V gene is TRBV7-2, the J gene TRBJ1-5; perhaps TRBD1 as D (5 bases). Trimming left V 4 bases short and J 4 bases short, with 14 bases between. The CDR3 length is 15 residues. CDR1 is SGHTA and CDR2 is FQGNSA in the germline V gene. The DNA of the CDR3 is TGTGCCAGCAGCTCGCAAGGGGCAGCTAATCAGCCCCAGCATTTT. Residues: CASSSQGAANQPQHF.

The table lists this clonotype with a few counts. V usage is TRBV12-3 or TRBV12-4 and J usage is TRBJ2-3, with D possibly being TRBD2 (5 bases). The V and J ends lost 5 bases and 0 bases respectively, with 18 bases between them. The CDR3 contains 17 residues. CDR3 loop: CASSPSLSGASTDTQYF. CDR3 in DNA: TGTGCCAGCAGTCCTAGTTTGAGCGGAGCTAGCACAGATACGCAGTATTTT.

The chain combines TRBV20-1 with TRBJ2-2; D may be TRBD2 (5 bases). Looked up from germline, CDR1 is DFQATT and CDR2 is SNEGSKA (reference sequence). This CDR3 has 15 amino acids. Deletions cut 5 bases from V and 2 bases from J, with 15 bases between. CDR3 amino acids: CSARSPLENTGELFF. The CDR3 bases are TGCAGTGCTCGCAGCCCACTAGAAAACACCGGGGAGCTGTTTTTT.

The table lists this clonotype with many counts. This sequence joins TRBV5-1 and TRBJ2-2; 7 nucleotides align to TRBD2. The CDR3 loop spans 15 amino acids. The V gene end was trimmed by 1 base and the J gene end by 3 bases; junction bases not matched to a gene: 3. Germline loops: CDR1 SGHRS, CDR2 YFSETQ. The CDR3 region has the DNA TGCGCCAGCAGCTTGAGCGGGACGGACACCGGGGAGCTGTTTTTT. It is translated as CASSLSGTDTGELFF.

The gene calls are TRBV7-9 and TRBJ2-7; a weak D match, TRBD1 (5 bases). The length of the CDR3 is 15 residues. Trimming shortened V by 2 bases and J by 2 bases, and 13 bases separated the two germline ends. Germline assignment: CDR1 SEHNR and CDR2 FQNEAQ (reference sequence). CDR3 protein: CASSLWTTNTYEQYF. For the CDR3, the DNA is TGTGCCAGCAGCTTATGGACAACTAATACCTACGAGCAGTACTTC.

This clonotype was seen a handful of times. The rearrangement links TRBV7-2 to TRBJ2-6; a weak D match, TRBD1 (7 bases). Trimming left V 10 bases short and J 4 bases short, with 20 bases between. This CDR3 comprises 16 residues. Per germline, CDR1 SGHTA and CDR2 FQGNSA. DNA of the CDR3: TGTGCCACCGAGATCCAGGGGGGAGGCGGGGCCAACGTCCTGACTTTC. Encoded protein: CATEIQGGGGANVLTF.

This clonotype was counted between two and nine times. This chain links TRBV10-2 with TRBJ2-7, with D uncertain. The V gene lost 0 bases and the J gene lost 2 bases, with 20 bases spanning the gap. Germline V lookup: CDR1 WSHSY, CDR2 SAAADI. This CDR3 is 18 amino acids long. The CDR3 loop is CASSESGSARNSPYEQYF. CDR3 nucleotide sequence: TGCGCCAGCAGTGAGTCCGGCTCCGCTAGGAACTCTCCCTACGAGCAGTACTTC.

The rearrangement joins TRBV9 to TRBJ2-1, with TRBD2 as a possible D gene (6 bases). V lost 4 bases, J lost 8 bases, and 16 bases lay in between. CDR1 SGDLS and CDR2 YYNGEE come from the germline V gene. CDR3 length equals 14 residues. The CDR3 spells CASSPGGRFDEQFF. Here the CDR3 DNA reads TGTGCCAGCAGCCCTGGGGGGAGGTTTGATGAGCAGTTCTTC. Looking up the rest from reference TRBV9 and TRBJ2-1 gives the full variable domain: DSGVTQTPKHLITATGQRVTLRCSPRSGDLSVYWYQQSLDQGLQFLIQYYNGEERAKGNILERFSAQQFPDLHSELNLSSLELGDSALYFCASSPGGRFDEQFFGPGTRLTVL.

The gene calls are TRBV12-3 or TRBV12-4 and TRBJ2-3; D is ambiguous. This CDR3 contains 13 residues. Trimming shortened V by 3 bases and J by 5 bases, and 9 bases separated the two germline ends. The CDR3 region is CASSFGVGDTQYF. CDR3 DNA sequence: TGTGCCAGCAGTTTCGGCGTCGGAGATACGCAGTATTTT.

V is TRBV6-6 and J is TRBJ1-2; TRBD1 is a possible D gene (5 bases). Germline assignment: CDR1 MNHNY and CDR2 SVGAGI (reference sequence). Trimming shortened V by 10 bases and J by 8 bases, and 14 bases separated the two germline ends. CDR3 length: 11 amino acids. The CDR3 reads CATTGTNGYTF. DNA of the CDR3: TGTGCCACTACCGGGACGAACGGCTACACCTTC.

This clonotype was counted many times. The rearrangement joins TRBV4-3 to TRBJ1-4; maybe TRBD1 (6 bases). CDR3 length equals 15 residues. Germline CDR1 is LGHNA and CDR2 is YSLEER. Trimming left V 1 base short and J 7 bases short, with 13 bases between. The DNA of the CDR3 is TGCGCCAGCAGCCAAGCCCACAGGGTTGGTGAAAAACTGTTTTTT. Translation: CASSQAHRVGEKLFF.